The clone carrying this TCR beta chain was seen only once. Its specificity is unknown. The identical CDR3 is also encoded by other nucleotide sequences in the sample. The data stem from a study of shared clonotypes between healthy human individuals. Findings of the study overall: Relative to memory subsets, naive subsets generally showed larger estimated richness. Among donors, clonotype sharing was expected to be affected by sequencing depth.

V trimming: 3 bases; J trimming: 1 base; junction bases outside the gene matches: 2. CDR3 length: 14 amino acids. The germline V gene has CDR1 SGHRS and CDR2 YFSETQ. Genomic DNA (from each subset) was split evenly across several immunoSEQ plates. Libraries were prepared by immunoSEQ multiplex PCR; TCRdb keeps only in-frame clonotypes and omits some of them. The sample contains roughly 2.2 million clones, approximately 95% of which appear only once. This receptor was identified in a man aged 18 to 30 in good health. Some clones in this sample may be carry-over from other donors' samples. The chain uses TRBV5-1 and TRBJ1-2; 8 positions match TRBD1. The source material was naive CD4+ T cells from PBMCs. As to subset: CD45RA+ positively selected. The CDR3 nucleotides are TGCGCCAGCAGCTCAACAGGGGGTAACTATGGCTACACCTTC. Translated: CASSSTGGNYGYTF. The whole variable domain, remainder taken from reference TRBV5-1 and TRBJ1-2, is KAGVTQTPRYLIKTRGQQVTLSCSPISGHRSVSWYQQTPGQGLQFLFEYFSETQRNKGNFPGRFSGRQFSNSRSEMNVSTLELGDSALYLCASSSTGGNYGYTFGSGTRLTVV.